This entry lists 26 T cell receptor beta chains sequenced from one sample in a study of spatial heterogeneity in lung cancer. The time point denotes: sample taken at primary tumor resection. TCRdb itself ran the 5' RACE reads through MiXCR, one entry per CDR3 protein. The sample records more than 80,000 distinct CDR3 sequences, less than 15% being singletons. The starting material was PBMCs, obtained at surgery. The receptor source for this set is a male donor with early-stage non-small cell lung cancer.

This clonotype has more than one count but fewer than ten. This chain uses TRBV6-2 or TRBV6-3 with TRBJ1-2; TRBD1 matches at 8 bases. Germline CDR1 reads MNHEY; CDR2 reads SVGEGT. V was pared by 6 bases and J by 8 bases, with 11 bases of the junction left unmatched. The CDR3 has 14 amino acids. In nucleotides, the CDR3 is TGTGCCAGCAGCCCCGACAGGGGTTCTGGCGGCTACACCTTC. Amino acid sequence: CASSPDRGSGGYTF.

The genes are TRBV5-1 and TRBJ2-7, with D possibly being TRBD2 (5 bases). This CDR3 is built from 14 residues. With 4 bases removed from V and 3 bases from J, the gap between germline ends came to 14 bases. CDR1 and CDR2 (germline): SGHRS, YFSETQ. The CDR3 loop reads CASSVRGQLYEQYF. CDR3 in DNA: TGCGCCAGCAGCGTCCGCGGGCAGCTCTACGAGCAGTACTTC. The full variable domain, its missing parts supplied by reference TRBV5-1 and TRBJ2-7, is KAGVTQTPRYLIKTRGQQVTLSCSPISGHRSVSWYQQTPGQGLQFLFEYFSETQRNKGNFPGRFSGRQFSNSRSEMNVSTLELGDSALYLCASSVRGQLYEQYFGPGTRLTVT.

This clonotype has only a few counts. The chain employs TRBV10-2 and TRBJ2-1; no clear D. The germline gives CDR1 WSHSY, CDR2 SAAADI. The CDR3 is 11 amino acids. Between the trimmed V and J ends, which lost 2 bases and 8 bases, there was a span of 4 bases. This chain's CDR3 is CASSEDYEQFF. As DNA, the CDR3 is TGCGCCAGCAGTGAGGACTATGAGCAGTTCTTC.

The table lists this clonotype with a few counts. V and J are TRBV28 and TRBJ2-7; 10 bases align to TRBD1. V was pared by 7 bases and J by 6 bases, with 15 bases of the junction left unmatched. The CDR3 has 16 residues. Germline CDR1 MDHEN, CDR2 SYDVKM. The CDR3 reads CASIPTFGTGVIEQYF. The CDR3, as DNA: TGTGCCAGCATCCCTACGTTCGGGACAGGGGTTATCGAGCAGTACTTC.

The genes are TRBV12-3 or TRBV12-4 and TRBJ2-5; D is ambiguous. V shed 5 bases and J shed 1 base, with 5 bases lying between them. The CDR3 contains 12 residues. CDR3: CASSVVQETQYF. CDR3 bases: TGTGCCAGCAGTGTGGTCCAAGAGACCCAGTACTTC.

This clonotype was observed a handful of times. This chain connects TRBV6-6 to TRBJ2-7, with 9 bases lining up with TRBD1. Per germline, CDR1 MNHNY and CDR2 SVGAGI (reference sequence). The CDR3 covers 17 residues. J gave up 2 bases and V 4 bases, and 12 bases lay outside the gene matches. In DNA form, the CDR3 reads TGTGCCAGCAGTTCCGTTTTCCGGGGACAGGGCCCCTACGAGCAGTACTTC. It codes for CASSSVFRGQGPYEQYF.

This clonotype was found many times. CDR3 protein: CASSLARASTDTQYF. CDR3 bases: TGTGCCAGCAGCTTAGCGCGGGCTAGCACAGATACGCAGTATTTT. The chain recombines TRBV7-2 with TRBJ2-3; a possible D gene is TRBD2 (5 bases). The CDR3 length is 15 residues. V was trimmed by 0 bases and J by 0 bases, leaving 7 bases between them. Germline CDR1 is SGHTA and CDR2 is FQGNSA.

This clonotype was counted a few times. The J gene is TRBJ1-1, the V gene TRBV11-2; TRBD1 matches at 8 bases. Germline V gene sequence: CDR1 SGHAT, CDR2 FQNNGV. V trimming: 1 base; J trimming: 0 bases; junction bases outside the gene matches: 4. The CDR3 extends over 16 amino acids. DNA of the CDR3: TGTGCCAGCAGCTTAGGGACAGGGCACTTGAACACTGAAGCTTTCTTT. Translated, it gives CASSLGTGHLNTEAFF.

This clonotype was seen many times. The chain combines TRBV28 with TRBJ1-2, with D perhaps matching TRBD1 (6 bases). V lost 5 bases, J lost 8 bases, and 12 bases lay in between. Germline CDR1 and CDR2: MDHEN and SYDVKM. The CDR3 sequence is 12 residues long. The CDR3 nucleotides read TGTGCCAGCAGTCAGGGGACGTTAGGCTACACCTTC. The encoded protein is CASSQGTLGYTF.

This clonotype was found a few times. The CDR3 loop is CASSGTGQRGYTF. DNA for the CDR3: TGTGCCAGCAGTGGGACGGGTCAACGTGGCTACACCTTC. The gene calls are TRBV2 and TRBJ1-2; D call uncertain. CDR1 is SNHLY, CDR2 FYNNEI, per germline. The CDR3 extends over 13 amino acids. Trimming pared 4 bases from V and 7 bases from J, leaving 13 bases between.

The gene calls are TRBV20-1 and TRBJ2-3, with 7 bases fitting TRBD1. Germline assignment: CDR1 DFQATT and CDR2 SNEGSKA (reference sequence). V shed 0 bases, J shed 2 bases, and the junction held 11 bases outside the gene matches. The CDR3 sequence is 17 residues long. CDR3 in DNA: TGCAGTGCTAGAGATTCAGAAGGGGGCACGTTCACAGATACGCAGTATTTT. It yields the protein CSARDSEGGTFTDTQYF.

This clonotype has at least ten counts. This sequence joins TRBV3-1 and TRBJ2-2; D unclear. CDR1 and CDR2 (germline): LGHDT, YNNKEL (reference sequence). This CDR3 has 15 residues. The germline V and J ends were trimmed by 0 bases and 7 bases, with 12 bases remaining between them. The CDR3 loop reads CASSQDRRTLGELFF. The CDR3 nucleotides read TGTGCCAGCAGCCAAGATCGGCGGACCCTCGGGGAGCTGTTTTTT.

This clonotype occurred a few times. The gene calls are TRBV6-2 or TRBV6-3 and TRBJ1-2; D is unresolved. Trimming removed 2 bases at V and 5 bases at J, with 18 bases between. This CDR3 comprises 16 residues. The germline gives CDR1 MNHEY, CDR2 SVGEGT. The CDR3 DNA reads TGTGCCAGCAGTTACCCGCCCACCATTGTCCTATATGGCTACACCTTC. Encoded protein: CASSYPPTIVLYGYTF.

This clonotype occurred many times. J is TRBJ2-5 and V is TRBV5-1, with D uncertain. Germline lookup yields CDR1 SGHRS and CDR2 YFSETQ. CDR3 length equals 13 residues. V was clipped by 2 bases and J by 1 base, with 6 bases between them. In DNA form, the CDR3 reads TGCGCCAGCAGCTTCACAGCCCAAGAGACCCAGTACTTC. As protein: CASSFTAQETQYF.

A few counts support this clonotype. The chain couples TRBV4-1 to TRBJ2-3; D unclear. The germline V and J ends were trimmed by 3 bases and 5 bases, with 12 bases remaining between them. The CDR3 contains 14 residues. CDR1 is MGHRA and CDR2 is YSYEKL in the germline V gene. The CDR3 loop is CASSQGLRLDTQYF. CDR3 DNA: TGCGCCAGCAGCCAGGGATTAAGACTAGATACGCAGTATTTT.

This clonotype was found many times. This sequence joins TRBV28 and TRBJ1-5; weak D call: TRBD1 (5 bases). Trimming cost V 5 bases and J 1 base, with 15 bases left between them. CDR1 and CDR2 (germline): MDHEN, SYDVKM. This CDR3 region has 16 residues. The CDR3 nucleotides are TGTGCCAGCAGTCCGTTTTTCTGGGACAGCAATCAGCCCCAGCATTTT. Translating it yields CASSPFFWDSNQPQHF.

The chain joins TRBV7-2 to TRBJ2-3; D is ambiguous. The CDR3 sequence is 14 residues long. Trimming removed 3 bases from V and 0 bases from J, with 7 bases in between. Germline CDR1 and CDR2: SGHTA and FQGNSA. CDR3 coding DNA: TGTGCCAGCAGCTTCCCGGCTAGCACAGATACGCAGTATTTT. It encodes CASSFPASTDTQYF. Variable domain in full (rest from reference TRBV7-2 and TRBJ2-3): GAGVSQSPSNKVTEKGKDVELRCDPISGHTALYWYRQSLGQGLEFLIYFQGNSAPDKSGLPSDRFSAERTGGSVSTLTIQRTQQEDSAVYLCASSFPASTDTQYFGPGTRLTVL.

This clonotype was seen only a few times. The rearrangement uses TRBV20-1 and TRBJ1-5, with D unclear. Trimming took 8 bases from V and 5 from J, leaving 10 bases between them. Germline values: CDR1 DFQATT, CDR2 SNEGSKA (reference sequence). The CDR3 is made up of 11 amino acids. In DNA form, the CDR3 reads TGCAGTTCGGGGAGGGATCAGCCCCAGCATTTT. Translating gives CSSGRDQPQHF.

There are a few counts of this clonotype. The chain carries TRBV5-1 and TRBJ2-2; no clear D gene. The CDR3 length is 15 residues. Germline CDR1 is SGHRS and CDR2 is YFSETQ. V was trimmed by 5 bases and J by 3 bases, leaving 14 bases between them. CDR3 protein: CASRIPGVDTGELFF. CDR3 sequence (DNA): TGCGCCAGCAGAATTCCTGGGGTCGACACCGGGGAGCTGTTTTTT.

This clonotype has more than one count but fewer than ten. V is TRBV20-1 and J is TRBJ1-5; 9 bases are shared with TRBD1. The CDR3 length is 13 residues. The germline gives CDR1 DFQATT, CDR2 SNEGSKA (reference sequence). With 6 bases clipped from V and 6 bases from J, the junction kept 6 bases outside the gene matches. CDR3 protein: CSARGTGSQPQHF. The CDR3 bases are TGCAGTGCCCGCGGGACAGGGAGTCAGCCCCAGCATTTT.

This clonotype came up a few times. The genes are TRBV7-2 and TRBJ1-4; D is unclear. The germline V gene has CDR1 SGHTA and CDR2 FQGNSA. This CDR3 is built from 15 residues. Trimming took 1 base from V and 6 from J, leaving 12 bases between them. The CDR3 loop is CASSLVGYPDEKLFF. The CDR3 coding sequence is TGTGCCAGCAGCTTAGTGGGATACCCGGATGAAAAACTGTTTTTT. The entire variable domain, with the rest obtained from reference TRBV7-2 and TRBJ1-4, is as follows: GAGVSQSPSNKVTEKGKDVELRCDPISGHTALYWYRQSLGQGLEFLIYFQGNSAPDKSGLPSDRFSAERTGGSVSTLTIQRTQQEDSAVYLCASSLVGYPDEKLFFGSGTQLSVL.

This clonotype was counted many times. The gene calls are TRBV29-1 and TRBJ2-5; 10 nucleotides match TRBD1. The germline V gene has CDR1 SQVTM and CDR2 ANQGSEA. This CDR3 contains 15 residues. With 6 bases clipped from V and 4 bases from J, the junction kept 11 bases outside the gene matches. The CDR3: CSVDGTGVEGETQYF. As DNA, the CDR3 is TGCAGCGTCGACGGGACAGGGGTTGAAGGAGAGACCCAGTACTTC.

The chain recombines TRBV5-4 with TRBJ2-1, with 10 bases fitting TRBD1. Trimming removed 0 bases from V and 6 bases from J; junction bases left unmatched: 3. CDR3 length equals 15 residues. The germline V gene has CDR1 SGHNT and CDR2 YYREEE (reference sequence). DNA of the CDR3: TGTGCCAGCAGCTTGGTAGGGACAGGGGCCAATGAGCAGTTCTTC. Its protein is CASSLVGTGANEQFF. Filled out from reference TRBV5-4 and TRBJ2-1, the complete variable domain reads ETGVTQSPTHLIKTRGQQVTLRCSSQSGHNTVSWYQQALGQGPQFIFQYYREEENGRGNFPPRFSGLQFPNYSSELNVNALELDDSALYLCASSLVGTGANEQFFGPGTRLTVL.

The V gene is TRBV11-2, the J gene TRBJ2-3; 9 nucleotides align to TRBD2. Germline CDR1 is SGHAT and CDR2 is FQNNGV. Trimming cost V 0 bases and J 3 bases; bases outside gene matches: 1. The CDR3 length is 15 residues. CDR3 coding DNA: TGTGCCAGCAGCTTAGAGGCGGGAGGGACAGATACGCAGTATTTT. The encoded protein is CASSLEAGGTDTQYF.

The CDR3 region has the DNA TGTGCCTGCTTAGCGGGGACCGGGGAGCTGTTTTTT. It codes for CACLAGTGELFF. The J gene is TRBJ2-2, the V gene TRBV12-3 or TRBV12-4; TRBD2 matches at 8 bases. This CDR3 contains 12 residues. J gave up 5 bases and V 11 bases, and 4 bases lay outside the gene matches.

This clonotype was counted only a few times. V usage is TRBV6-1 and J usage is TRBJ2-2, with TRBD2 as a possible D gene (5 bases). The ends were cut back, 2 bases at V and 7 bases at J, with 8 bases in the middle. This CDR3 has 13 residues. CDR1 and CDR2 (germline): MNHNS, SASEGT. DNA for the CDR3: TGTGCCAGCAGTGAACAAGGAGGCGGGGAGCTGTTTTTT. This encodes CASSEQGGGELFF.